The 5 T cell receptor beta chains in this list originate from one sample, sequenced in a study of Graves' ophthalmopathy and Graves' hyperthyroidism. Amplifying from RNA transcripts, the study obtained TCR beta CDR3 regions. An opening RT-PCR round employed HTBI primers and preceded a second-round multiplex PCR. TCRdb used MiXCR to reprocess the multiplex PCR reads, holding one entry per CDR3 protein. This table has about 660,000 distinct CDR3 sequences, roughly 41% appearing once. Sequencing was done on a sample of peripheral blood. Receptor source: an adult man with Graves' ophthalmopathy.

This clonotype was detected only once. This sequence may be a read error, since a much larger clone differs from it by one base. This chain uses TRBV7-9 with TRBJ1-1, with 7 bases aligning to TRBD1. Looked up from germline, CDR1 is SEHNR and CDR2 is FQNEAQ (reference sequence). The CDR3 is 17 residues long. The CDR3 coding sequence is TGTGCCAGCAGCCCGTACAGGGGTTCAGTGGGGACCACTGAAGCTCTCTTT. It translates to CASSPYRGSVGTTEALF.

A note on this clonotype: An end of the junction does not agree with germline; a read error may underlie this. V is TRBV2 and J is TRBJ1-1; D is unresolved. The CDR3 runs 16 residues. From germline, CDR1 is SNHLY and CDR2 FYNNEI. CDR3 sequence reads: CACSLAGVGLITEAFF. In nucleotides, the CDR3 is TGTGCCTGCAGTTTAGCAGGCGTGGGGTTGATCACTGAAGCTTTCTTT.

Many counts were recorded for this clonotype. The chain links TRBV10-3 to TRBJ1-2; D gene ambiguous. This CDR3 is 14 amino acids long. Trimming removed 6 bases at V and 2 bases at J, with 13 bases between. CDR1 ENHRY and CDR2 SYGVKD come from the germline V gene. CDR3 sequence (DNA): TGTGCCATCAGAGCCCCAGAGTCCAACTATGGCTACACCTTC. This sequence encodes CAIRAPESNYGYTF.

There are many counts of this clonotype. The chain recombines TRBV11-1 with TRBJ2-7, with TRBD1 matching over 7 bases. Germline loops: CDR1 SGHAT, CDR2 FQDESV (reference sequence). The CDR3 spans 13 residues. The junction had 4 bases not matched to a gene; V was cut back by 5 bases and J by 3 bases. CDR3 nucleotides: TGTGCCAGCAGCCACCGGGACAGCTACGAGCAGTACTTC. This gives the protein CASSHRDSYEQYF.

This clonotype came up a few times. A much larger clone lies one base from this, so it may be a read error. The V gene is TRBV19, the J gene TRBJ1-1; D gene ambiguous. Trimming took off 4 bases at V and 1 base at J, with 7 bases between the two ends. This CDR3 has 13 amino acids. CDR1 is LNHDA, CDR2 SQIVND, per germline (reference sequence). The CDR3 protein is CASSTSENTEAFF. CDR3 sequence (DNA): TGTGCCAGTAGTACCTCAGAGAACACTGAAGCTTTCTTT.